These 4 T cell receptor beta chains were sequenced from one sample in a study of cytomegalovirus exposure and HLA in healthy donors. The method was immunoSEQ multiplex PCR; TCRdb's version includes in-frame clones alone and lacks a portion of them. The data contain a few hundred thousand clones, around 90% of them singletons. The sequenced material came from PBMCs. These receptors were obtained from a woman aged 18-30 years in good health and CMV-seronegative.

V gene TRBV5-1 combines with J gene TRBJ2-7, with 7 bases matching TRBD1. The germline V gene encodes CDR1 SGHRS and CDR2 YFSETQ. Unmatched junction bases numbered 7, after V lost 4 bases and J lost 0 bases. This CDR3 spans 15 amino acids. The DNA of the CDR3 is TGCGCCAGCAGCCCGAGACAGGGTAGCTCCTACGAGCAGTACTTC. It encodes CASSPRQGSSYEQYF. The whole variable domain, remainder taken from reference TRBV5-1 and TRBJ2-7, is KAGVTQTPRYLIKTRGQQVTLSCSPISGHRSVSWYQQTPGQGLQFLFEYFSETQRNKGNFPGRFSGRQFSNSRSEMNVSTLELGDSALYLCASSPRQGSSYEQYFGPGTRLTVT.

This chain connects TRBV10-3 to TRBJ1-2; possibly TRBD1 for D (5 bases). Trimming removed 9 bases from V and 8 bases from J, with 22 bases in between. The CDR3 runs 14 residues. Germline V gene lookup returns CDR1 ENHRY and CDR2 SYGVKD. For the CDR3, the DNA is TGTGCCATTGGAATGACAGAAGGGGCAGAAGGCTACACCTTC. Protein: CAIGMTEGAEGYTF.

The chain combines TRBV5-4 with TRBJ1-1; 10 bases align to TRBD1. Trimming took 4 bases from V and 7 from J; bases not matched to a gene: 7. CDR1 and CDR2 (germline): SGHNT, YYREEE (reference sequence). The CDR3 totals 14 residues. The CDR3 coding sequence is TGTGCCAGCAGCATGGACAGGGGGGTGGGTGAAGCTTTCTTT. Its protein is CASSMDRGVGEAFF. The full variable domain, in which reference TRBV5-4 and TRBJ1-1 provide the parts outside the CDR3, is ETGVTQSPTHLIKTRGQQVTLRCSSQSGHNTVSWYQQALGQGPQFIFQYYREEENGRGNFPPRFSGLQFPNYSSELNVNALELDDSALYLCASSMDRGVGEAFFGQGTRLTVV.

The CDR3 coding sequence is TGCGCCAGCAGCTTGCGACAGGGGGCGCTTTCTGGAAACACCATATATTTT. Residues: CASSLRQGALSGNTIYF. The rearrangement uses TRBV5-1 and TRBJ1-3, with 10 nucleotides matching TRBD1. CDR3 size: 17 residues. Trimming cost V 1 base and J 1 base; bases outside gene matches: 5. Per the germline V gene, CDR1 is SGHRS and CDR2 is YFSETQ.